These 5 T cell receptor beta chains originate from one sample sequenced in a study of CD8 T cells in Susac syndrome. Random hexamers were used to reverse transcribe roughly 0.5 to 1 ug of RNA. TCRdb called the immunoSEQ multiplex PCR reads again in MiXCR, with one record for every CDR3 protein. The sample shows just over 150,000 distinct CDR3 sequences, about 95% of them seen only once. Material: CD4+ T cells from PBMCs. Receptors were obtained from a human donor with Susac syndrome.

The chain couples TRBV12-3 or TRBV12-4 to TRBJ2-1; no reliable D call. CDR3 length equals 14 residues. V dropped 3 bases and J dropped 6 bases, with 12 bases sitting between them. The CDR3 protein is CASSFESISNEQFF. In nucleotides, the CDR3 is TGTGCCAGCAGTTTCGAGTCGATCAGCAATGAGCAGTTCTTC.

This sequence joins TRBV19 and TRBJ2-7; D is ambiguous. There are 14 residues in the CDR3. Trimming left V 1 base short and J 2 bases short, with 9 bases between. Germline values: CDR1 LNHDA, CDR2 SQIVND (reference sequence). The CDR3 sequence: CASSIGDSTYEQYF. The CDR3 DNA sequence: TGTGCCAGTAGTATAGGGGATTCCACCTACGAGCAGTACTTC.

CDR3 region: CASSVGSYLDTQYF. The CDR3 nucleotides are TGTGCCAGCAGCGTAGGTTCATACTTAGATACGCAGTATTTT. The chain is built from TRBV9 and TRBJ2-3; no clear D. This CDR3 is 14 amino acids long. V was shortened by 0 bases and J by 5 bases, with 10 bases between the two germline ends. CDR1 and CDR2 (germline): SGDLS, YYNGEE.

J is TRBJ1-1 and V is TRBV7-9; no clear D. V lost 3 bases to trimming and J lost 2 bases, with 10 bases between them. This CDR3 has 14 amino acids. Germline CDR1 is SEHNR and CDR2 is FQNEAQ (reference sequence). The DNA for the CDR3 is TGTGCCAGCAGCTTGAGTGGCCCTAACACTGAAGCTTTCTTT. Protein: CASSLSGPNTEAFF.

The chain recombines TRBV29-1 with TRBJ1-2, with D unclear. Germline V gene data show CDR1 as SQVTM and CDR2 as ANQGSEA. The CDR3 length is 13 residues. The germline V and J ends were trimmed by 8 bases and 0 bases, with 13 bases remaining between them. The CDR3 bases are TGCAGCACCCAAGGGCCAGCTAACTATGGCTACACCTTC. This translates into CSTQGPANYGYTF.